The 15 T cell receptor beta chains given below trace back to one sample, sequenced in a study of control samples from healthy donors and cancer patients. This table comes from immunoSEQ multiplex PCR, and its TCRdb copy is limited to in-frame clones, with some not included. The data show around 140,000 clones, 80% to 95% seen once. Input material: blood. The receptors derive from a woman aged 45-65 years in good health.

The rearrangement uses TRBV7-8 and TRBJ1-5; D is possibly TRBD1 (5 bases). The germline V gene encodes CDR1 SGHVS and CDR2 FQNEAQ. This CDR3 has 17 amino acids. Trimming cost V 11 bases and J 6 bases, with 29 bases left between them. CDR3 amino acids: CACAPGATGGEGQPQHF. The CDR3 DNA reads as TGTGCCTGCGCCCCCGGGGCCACAGGAGGGGAAGGTCAGCCCCAGCATTTT.

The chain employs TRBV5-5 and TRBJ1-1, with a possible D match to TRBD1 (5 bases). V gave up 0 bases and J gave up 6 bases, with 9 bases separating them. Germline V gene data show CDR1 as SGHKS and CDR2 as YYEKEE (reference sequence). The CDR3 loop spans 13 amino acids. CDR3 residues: CASSLEWGPEAFF. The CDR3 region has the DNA TGTGCCAGCAGCTTGGAATGGGGCCCTGAAGCTTTCTTT.

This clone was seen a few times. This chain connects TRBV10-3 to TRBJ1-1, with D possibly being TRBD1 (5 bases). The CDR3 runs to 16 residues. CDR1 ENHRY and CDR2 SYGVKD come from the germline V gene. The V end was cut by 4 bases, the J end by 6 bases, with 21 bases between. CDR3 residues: CAISASGQKGPAEAFF. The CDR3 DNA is TGTGCCATCAGTGCCTCGGGGCAGAAGGGGCCGGCTGAAGCTTTCTTT.

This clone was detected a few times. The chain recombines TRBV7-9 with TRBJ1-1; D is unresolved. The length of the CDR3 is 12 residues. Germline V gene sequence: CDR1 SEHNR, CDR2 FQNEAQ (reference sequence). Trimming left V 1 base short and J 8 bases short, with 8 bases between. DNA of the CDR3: TGTGCCAGCAGCTTAGAACAGCTCGAAGCTTTCTTT. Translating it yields CASSLEQLEAFF.

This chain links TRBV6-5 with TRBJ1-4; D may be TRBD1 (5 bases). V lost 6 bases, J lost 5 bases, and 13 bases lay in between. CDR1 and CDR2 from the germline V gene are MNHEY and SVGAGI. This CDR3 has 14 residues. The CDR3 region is CASRYTRGNEKLFF. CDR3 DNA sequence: TGTGCCAGCAGATACACCCGGGGGAATGAAAAACTGTTTTTT.

CDR3 protein: CASMDRGSSTDTQYF. The CDR3 DNA reads as TGTGCCAGCATGGACAGGGGGAGCAGCACAGATACGCAGTATTTT. The chain carries TRBV7-2 and TRBJ2-3; the match to TRBD1 covers 10 bases. Trimming at V came to 7 bases and at J to 0 bases, leaving 4 bases not matched to a gene. Germline V lookup: CDR1 SGHTA, CDR2 FQGNSA. This CDR3 comprises 15 residues. Drawing the rest from reference TRBV7-2 and TRBJ2-3, the complete variable domain is GAGVSQSPSNKVTEKGKDVELRCDPISGHTALYWYRQSLGQGLEFLIYFQGNSAPDKSGLPSDRFSAERTGGSVSTLTIQRTQQEDSAVYLCASMDRGSSTDTQYFGPGTRLTVL.

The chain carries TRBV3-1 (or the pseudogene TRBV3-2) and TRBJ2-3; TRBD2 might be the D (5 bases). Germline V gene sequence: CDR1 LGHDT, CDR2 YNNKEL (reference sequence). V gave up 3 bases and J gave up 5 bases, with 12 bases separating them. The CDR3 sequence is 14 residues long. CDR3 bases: TGTGCCAGCAGCCACGCGGCGGGCTTAGATACGCAGTATTTT. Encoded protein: CASSHAAGLDTQYF.

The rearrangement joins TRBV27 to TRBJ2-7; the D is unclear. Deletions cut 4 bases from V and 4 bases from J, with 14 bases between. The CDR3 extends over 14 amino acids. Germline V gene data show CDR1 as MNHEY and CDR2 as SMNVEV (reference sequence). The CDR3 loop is CASSSTPGPYEQYF. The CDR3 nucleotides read TGTGCCAGCAGTTCTACCCCTGGGCCGTACGAGCAGTACTTC.

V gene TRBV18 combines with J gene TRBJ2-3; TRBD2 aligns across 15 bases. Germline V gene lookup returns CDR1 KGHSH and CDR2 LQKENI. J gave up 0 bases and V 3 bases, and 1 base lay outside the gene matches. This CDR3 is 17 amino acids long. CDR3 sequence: CASSPGLAGGSTDTQYF. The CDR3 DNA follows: TGTGCCAGCTCACCGGGACTAGCGGGAGGCAGCACAGATACGCAGTATTTT.

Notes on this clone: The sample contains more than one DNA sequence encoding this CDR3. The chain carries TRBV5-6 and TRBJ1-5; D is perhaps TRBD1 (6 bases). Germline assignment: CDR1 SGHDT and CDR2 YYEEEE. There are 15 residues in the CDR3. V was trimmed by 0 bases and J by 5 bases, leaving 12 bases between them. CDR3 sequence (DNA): TGTGCCAGCAGCTTGGGGGGGCGGGTGGATCAGCCCCAGCATTTT. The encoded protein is CASSLGGRVDQPQHF.

The CDR3 sequence is CASSLTTQTNYGYTF. In DNA form, the CDR3 reads TGTGCCAGCAGTCTAACGACACAAACTAACTATGGCTACACCTTC. V gene TRBV6-5 combines with J gene TRBJ1-2; D remains unclear. Trimming removed 5 bases at V and 0 bases at J, with 13 bases between. The CDR3 consists of 15 residues. Germline loops: CDR1 MNHEY, CDR2 SVGAGI.

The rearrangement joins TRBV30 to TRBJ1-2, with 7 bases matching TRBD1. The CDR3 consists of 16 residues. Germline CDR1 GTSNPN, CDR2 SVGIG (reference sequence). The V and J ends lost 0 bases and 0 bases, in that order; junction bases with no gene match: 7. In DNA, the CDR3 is TGTGCCTGGAGTGTCTCAGGGGGGAGAGCTAACTATGGCTACACCTTC. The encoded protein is CAWSVSGGRANYGYTF.

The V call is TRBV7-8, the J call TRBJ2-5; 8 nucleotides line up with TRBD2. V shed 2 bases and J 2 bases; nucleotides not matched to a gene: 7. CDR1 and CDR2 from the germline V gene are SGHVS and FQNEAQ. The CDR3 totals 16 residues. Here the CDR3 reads CASSLSGGGIQETQYF. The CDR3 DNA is TGTGCCAGCAGCTTATCGGGCGGGGGGATACAAGAGACCCAGTACTTC.

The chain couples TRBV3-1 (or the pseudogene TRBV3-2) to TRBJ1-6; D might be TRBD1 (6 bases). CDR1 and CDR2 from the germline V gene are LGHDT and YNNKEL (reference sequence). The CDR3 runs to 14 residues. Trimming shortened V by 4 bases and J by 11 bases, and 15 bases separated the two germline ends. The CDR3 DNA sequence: TGTGCCAGCAGCCTCAGGGGTAGGGAGGCACCCCTCCACTTT. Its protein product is CASSLRGREAPLHF.

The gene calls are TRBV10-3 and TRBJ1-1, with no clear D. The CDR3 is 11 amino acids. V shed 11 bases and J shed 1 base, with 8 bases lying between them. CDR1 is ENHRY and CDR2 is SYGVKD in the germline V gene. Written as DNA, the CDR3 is TGTGCCTCCGAGGGGAACACTGAAGCTTTCTTT. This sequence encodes CASEGNTEAFF.